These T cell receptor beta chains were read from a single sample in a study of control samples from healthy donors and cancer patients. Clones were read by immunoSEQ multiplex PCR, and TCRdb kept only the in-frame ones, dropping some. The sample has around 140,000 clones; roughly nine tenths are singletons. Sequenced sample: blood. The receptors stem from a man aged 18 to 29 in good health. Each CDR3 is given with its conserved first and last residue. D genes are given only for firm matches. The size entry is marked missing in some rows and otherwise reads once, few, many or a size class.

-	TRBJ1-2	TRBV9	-	TGTGCCAGCAGCCAGGGGCACAACTGTGGCTACACCTTC	CASSQGHNCGYTF
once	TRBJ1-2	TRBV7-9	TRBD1	TGTGCCAGCAGCATCGGGACAGCCTACTATGGCTACACCTTC	CASSIGTAYYGYTF
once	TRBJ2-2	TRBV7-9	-	TGTGCCAGCAGCTTAAGGTTAAGTTCAACCGGGGAGCTGTTTTTT	CASSLRLSSTGELFF
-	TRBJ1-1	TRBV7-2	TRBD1	TGTGCCAGCAGCCCCCTCCGGGACAGGGGGAAGACTGAAGCTTTCTTT	CASSPLRDRGKTEAFF
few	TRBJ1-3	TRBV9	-	TGTGCCAGCAGCGTAGACGGTAGAAACACCATATATTTT	CASSVDGRNTIYF
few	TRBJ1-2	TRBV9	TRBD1	TGTGCCAGCAGCGCGGGCTCCAGGGGGAAAGGCTACACCTTC	CASSAGSRGKGYTF
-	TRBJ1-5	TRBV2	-	TGTGCCAGCAGGGAGGGGTGGGGCAATCAGCCCCAGCATTTT	CASREGWGNQPQHF
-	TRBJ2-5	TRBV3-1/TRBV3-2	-	TGTGCCAGCAGCCCCTCAGGCAGGGCGCAAGAGACCCAGTACTTC	CASSPSGRAQETQYF
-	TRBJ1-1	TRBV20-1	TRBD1	TGCAGTGCTAGTATTTTGCGGGGAGACAGGGTCCACACTGAAGCTTTCTTT	CSASILRGDRVHTEAFF
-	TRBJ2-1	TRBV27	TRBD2	TGTGCCAGCAGTTTACAGCGGGGGTTTTACAATGAGCAGTTCTTC	CASSLQRGFYNEQFF
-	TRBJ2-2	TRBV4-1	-	TGCGCCAGCAGCCAACCCCCCGGGGAAGAGAACACCGGGGAGCTGTTTTTT	CASSQPPGEENTGELFF
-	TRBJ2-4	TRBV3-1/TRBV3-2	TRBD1	TGTGCCAGCAGCCAGGGGACAGGGGGCGTCAAAAACATTCAGTACTTC	CASSQGTGGVKNIQYF
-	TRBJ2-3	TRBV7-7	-	TGTGCCAGCAGCCGCTACGTGAGGGAGGCGTCAGATACGCAGTATTTT	CASSRYVREASDTQYF
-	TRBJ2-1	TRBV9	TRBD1	TGTGCCAGCAGCGTAGCCACAGGGGCCTACAATGAGCAGTTCTTC	CASSVATGAYNEQFF
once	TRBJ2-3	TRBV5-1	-	TGCGCCAGCAGCATATCCGGGACTAGCACAGATACGCAGTATTTT	CASSISGTSTDTQYF
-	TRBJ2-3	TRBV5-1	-	TGCGCCAGCAGCCCCTTCAGGGGAGCAGATACGCAGTATTTT	CASSPFRGADTQYF
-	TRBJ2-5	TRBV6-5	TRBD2	TGTGCCAGCATGGGGGAACTAGCGGGGGGAGAGACCCAGTACTTC	CASMGELAGGETQYF
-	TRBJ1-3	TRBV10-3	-	TGTGCCATCAGTGGAGGGTACAGCTCTGGAAACACCATATATTTT	CAISGGYSSGNTIYF
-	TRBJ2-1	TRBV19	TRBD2	TGTGCCAGTAGTATTTCGTCGGGGCGGGGGGGCCGAAATGAGCAGTTCTTC	CASSISSGRGGRNEQFF
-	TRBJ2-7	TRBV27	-	TGTGCCAGCAGTTTTGACAGGGAGGGCGACGAGCAGTACTTC	CASSFDREGDEQYF
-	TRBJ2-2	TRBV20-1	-	TGCAGTGCCAGGGGAACCGGGGAGCTGTTTTTT	CSARGTGELFF
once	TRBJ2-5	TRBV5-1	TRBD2	TGCGCCAGCAGCTTTGGGACTAGCGGGGGACAGACCCAGTACTTC	CASSFGTSGGQTQYF